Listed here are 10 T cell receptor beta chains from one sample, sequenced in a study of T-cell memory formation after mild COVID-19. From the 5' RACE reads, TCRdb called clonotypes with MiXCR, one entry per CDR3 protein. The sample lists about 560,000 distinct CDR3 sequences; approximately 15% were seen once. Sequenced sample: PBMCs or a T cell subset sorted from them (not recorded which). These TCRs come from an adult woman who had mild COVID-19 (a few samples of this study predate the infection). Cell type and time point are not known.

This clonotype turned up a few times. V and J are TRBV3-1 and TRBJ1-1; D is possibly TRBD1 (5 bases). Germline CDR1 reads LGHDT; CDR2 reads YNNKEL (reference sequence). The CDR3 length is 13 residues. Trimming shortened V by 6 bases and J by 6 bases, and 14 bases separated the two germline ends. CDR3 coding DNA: TGTGCCAGCAGGTTCGCTTGGGACGCTGAAGCTTTCTTT. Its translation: CASRFAWDAEAFF.

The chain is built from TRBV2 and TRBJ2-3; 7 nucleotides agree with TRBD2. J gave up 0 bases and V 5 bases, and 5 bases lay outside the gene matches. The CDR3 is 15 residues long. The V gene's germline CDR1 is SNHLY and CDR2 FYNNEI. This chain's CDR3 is CASSTRRGSTDTQYF. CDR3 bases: TGTGCCAGCAGTACTCGGCGGGGGAGCACAGATACGCAGTATTTT. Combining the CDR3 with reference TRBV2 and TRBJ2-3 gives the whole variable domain EPEVTQTPSHQVTQMGQEVILRCVPISNHLYFYWYRQILGQKVEFLVSFYNNEISEKSEIFDDQFSVERPDGSNFTLKIRSTKLEDSAMYFCASSTRRGSTDTQYFGPGTRLTVL.

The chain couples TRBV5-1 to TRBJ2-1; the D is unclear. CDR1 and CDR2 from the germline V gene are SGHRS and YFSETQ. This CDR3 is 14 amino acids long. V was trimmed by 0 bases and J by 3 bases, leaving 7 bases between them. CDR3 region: CASSLVGYYNEQFF. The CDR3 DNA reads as TGCGCCAGCAGCTTGGTAGGTTACTACAATGAGCAGTTCTTC.

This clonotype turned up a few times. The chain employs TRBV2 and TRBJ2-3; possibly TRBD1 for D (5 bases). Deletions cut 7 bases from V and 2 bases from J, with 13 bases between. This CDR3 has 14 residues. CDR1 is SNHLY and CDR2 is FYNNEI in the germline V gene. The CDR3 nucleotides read TGTGCCAGCATTAAACCACAGGACACAGATACGCAGTATTTT. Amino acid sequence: CASIKPQDTDTQYF.

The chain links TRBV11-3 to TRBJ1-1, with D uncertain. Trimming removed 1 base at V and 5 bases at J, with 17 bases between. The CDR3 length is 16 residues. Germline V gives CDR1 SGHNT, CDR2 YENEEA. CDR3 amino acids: CASSLGSGRVRTEAFF. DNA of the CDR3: TGTGCCAGCAGCTTAGGATCGGGCAGAGTACGGACTGAAGCTTTCTTT. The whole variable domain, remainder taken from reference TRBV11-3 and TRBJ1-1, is EAGVVQSPRYKIIEKKQPVAFWCNPISGHNTLYWYLQNLGQGPELLIRYENEEAVDDSQLPKDRFSAERLKGVDSTLKIQPAELGDSAVYLCASSLGSGRVRTEAFFGQGTRLTVV.

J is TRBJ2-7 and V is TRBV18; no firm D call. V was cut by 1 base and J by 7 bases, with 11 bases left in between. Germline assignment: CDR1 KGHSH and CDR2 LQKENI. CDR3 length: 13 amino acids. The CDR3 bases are TGTGCCAGCTCACCACTAAATGGGTGGGAGCAGTACTTC. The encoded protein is CASSPLNGWEQYF.

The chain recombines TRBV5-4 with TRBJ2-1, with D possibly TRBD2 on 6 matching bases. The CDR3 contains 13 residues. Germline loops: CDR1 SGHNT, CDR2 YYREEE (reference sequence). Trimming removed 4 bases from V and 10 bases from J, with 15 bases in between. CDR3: CASSPPGDREQFF. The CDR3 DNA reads TGTGCCAGCAGCCCCCCGGGGGACCGGGAGCAGTTCTTC.

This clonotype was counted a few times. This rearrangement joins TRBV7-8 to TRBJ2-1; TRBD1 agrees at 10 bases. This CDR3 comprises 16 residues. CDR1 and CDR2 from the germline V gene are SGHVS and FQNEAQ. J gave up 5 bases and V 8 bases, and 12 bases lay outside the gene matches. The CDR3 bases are TGTGCCAGCGCCAGCCCGACAGGGGGCAGGAACAATGAGCAGTTCTTC. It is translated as CASASPTGGRNNEQFF.

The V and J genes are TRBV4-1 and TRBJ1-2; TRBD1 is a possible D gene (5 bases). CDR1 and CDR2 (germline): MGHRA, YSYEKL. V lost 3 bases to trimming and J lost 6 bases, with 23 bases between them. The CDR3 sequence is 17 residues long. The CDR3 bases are TGCGCCAGCAGCCAGAGAATAATTCGCACTCAGGGAGATGGCTACACCTTC. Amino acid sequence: CASSQRIIRTQGDGYTF.

DNA for the CDR3: TGTGCCAGCAGTGGACCAGACACCGGCTCCTACAATGAGCAGTTCTTC. Protein sequence: CASSGPDTGSYNEQFF. The gene calls are TRBV28 and TRBJ2-1; D call uncertain. Per the germline V gene, CDR1 is MDHEN and CDR2 is SYDVKM. The CDR3 is made up of 16 amino acids. V was clipped by 5 bases and J by 0 bases, with 14 bases between them. Drawing the rest from reference TRBV28 and TRBJ2-1, the complete variable domain is DVKVTQSSRYLVKRTGEKVFLECVQDMDHENMFWYRQDPGLGLRLIYFSYDVKMKEKGDIPEGYSVSREKKERFSLILESASTNQTSMYLCASSGPDTGSYNEQFFGPGTRLTVL.